This is a list of T cell receptor beta chains from one sample in a study of T cell clusters in autoimmune cytopenias. Each CDR3 protein gets one entry in TCRdb, which reprocessed the multiplex PCR reads and gives no DNA. Its table lists roughly 4,200 distinct CDR3 sequences. Separately, the same data were catalogued under a study of T cell repertoires in aging, cancer and after chemotherapy.

Sequenced: peripheral blood. Receptors originate from a human donor in good health. Both conserved end residues are part of each CDR3. Some rows have no size entry. The others give once, few or many, or a class for an expanded clone.

clone_size j_call v_call cdr3_aa
- TRBJ2-1 TRBV24-1 CATSEADNEQFF
medium-sized TRBJ2-1 TRBV5-4 CASSPGLASDEQFF
- TRBJ1-3 TRBV14 CASSRAGSSENTIYF
medium-sized TRBJ2-5 TRBV7-9 CASSTRGRETQYF
medium-sized TRBJ2-7 TRBV6-1 CASSEGQGIYEQYF
medium-sized TRBJ2-3 TRBV5-4 CASSLILAANTDTQYF
- TRBJ2-2 TRBV25-1 CASSEGQGELFF
medium-sized TRBJ1-2 TRBV19 CASSTGQNYGYTF
medium-sized TRBJ2-2 TRBV27 CASSLGGSAELFF
medium-sized TRBJ2-2 TRBV7-2 CASSSGGGTSNTGELFF
large TRBJ2-1 TRBV29-1 CSGREPGVYNEQFF
- TRBJ2-3 TRBV20-1 CSAHIGGASTDTQYF
medium-sized TRBJ2-4 TRBV19 CASSTDRGNIQYF
- TRBJ1-1 TRBV6-4 CASKEGLNTEAFF
- TRBJ1-3 TRBV5-1 CASSPSTGAGNTIYF
- TRBJ2-1 TRBV7-3 CASSSLAGANNEQFF
medium-sized TRBJ2-7 TRBV7-9 CASSNIDDEQYF
- TRBJ2-1 TRBV4-3 CASSQEGMTGHIYNEQFF
medium-sized TRBJ1-1 TRBV19 CASTGLAANTEAFF
- TRBJ1-1 TRBV10-3 CAISGGSRNTEAFF
medium-sized TRBJ1-1 TRBV6-5 CASSPDGDTEAFF
medium-sized TRBJ1-1 TRBV6-5 CASSWGRGGTEAFF
medium-sized TRBJ2-1 TRBV12-3/TRBV12-4 CASSSRQGVYNEQFF
medium-sized TRBJ2-7 TRBV5-4 CASSIPGRRSYEQYF
- TRBJ1-2 TRBV5-6 CASSLGGSGGYTF
medium-sized TRBJ1-2 TRBV11-1 CASSLERRLGYGYTF
- TRBJ1-2 TRBV7-9 CASSFNDGYTF
medium-sized TRBJ2-5 TRBV27 CASRPGLDGETQYF
- TRBJ2-3 TRBV7-2 CASSFRRVGSTQYF
medium-sized TRBJ2-3 TRBV30 CAWSPGQLTDTQYF
- TRBJ1-1 TRBV12-3/TRBV12-4 CASGPEERRQYTEAFF
medium-sized TRBJ1-6 TRBV15 CATSEGGVWEALHF
- TRBJ2-7 TRBV20-1 CSARGSLVGYEQYF
- TRBJ2-2 TRBV29-1 CSVPGQGATGELFF
- TRBJ1-5 TRBV11-2 CASSFRGNQPQHF
- TRBJ1-6 TRBV6-2/TRBV6-3 CASIFRVSSSPLHF
medium-sized TRBJ2-7 TRBV5-6 CASSLAGANEQYF
- TRBJ2-7 TRBV6-5 CATLGGPPYEQYF
- TRBJ2-7 TRBV20-1 CSARGNGVGDEQYF
medium-sized TRBJ2-3 TRBV5-1 CASSLEVAGGTDTQYF
medium-sized TRBJ2-1 TRBV27 CASISRAGTGNEQFF
medium-sized TRBJ2-1 TRBV19 CASSPRSGGAPNEQFF
medium-sized TRBJ2-3 TRBV5-6 CASSLSATQYF
medium-sized TRBJ2-3 TRBV5-4 CASSYDRGFAVTDTQYF
- TRBJ2-5 TRBV6-1 CASSPPGQETQYF
medium-sized TRBJ2-1 TRBV30 CAWSAVGSEQFF
- TRBJ1-1 TRBV19 CASSEGQWGDTEAFF
- TRBJ2-3 TRBV5-6 CASSLAGYQRADTQYF
- TRBJ2-7 TRBV6-6 CASSPLAGTYEQYF
- TRBJ2-3 TRBV4-2 CASSQDRGGGPSTDTQYF
- TRBJ1-6 TRBV5-8 CASSLVQGNSPLHF
medium-sized TRBJ1-2 TRBV12-3/TRBV12-4 CASSDGRSYGYTF
- TRBJ1-3 TRBV7-2 CASSLDRLTGNTIYF
medium-sized TRBJ1-2 TRBV6-2/TRBV6-3 CASSFGGVYGYTF
- TRBJ1-6 TRBV12-3/TRBV12-4 CASSFSPRTNSPLHF